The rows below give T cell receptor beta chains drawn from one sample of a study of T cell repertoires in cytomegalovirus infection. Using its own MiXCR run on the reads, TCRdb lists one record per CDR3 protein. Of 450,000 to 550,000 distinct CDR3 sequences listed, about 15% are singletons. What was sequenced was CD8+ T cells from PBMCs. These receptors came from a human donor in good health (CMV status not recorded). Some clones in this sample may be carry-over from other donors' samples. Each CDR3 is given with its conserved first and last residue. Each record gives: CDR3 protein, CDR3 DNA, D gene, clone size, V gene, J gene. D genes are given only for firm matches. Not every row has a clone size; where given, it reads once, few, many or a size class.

cdr3_aa: CASSQDIGESYEQYF
cdr3_nt: TGTGCCAGCAGCCAAGATATCGGGGAATCCTACGAGCAGTACTTC
d_call: .
clone_size: .
v_call: TRBV14
j_call: TRBJ2-7

cdr3_aa: CASRSPLNTEAFF
cdr3_nt: TGTGCCAGCAGGTCACCATTGAACACTGAAGCTTTCTTT
d_call: .
clone_size: .
v_call: TRBV7-9
j_call: TRBJ1-1

cdr3_aa: CASSFASASSYNEQFF
cdr3_nt: TGTGCCAGCAGTTTTGCTAGCGCGAGCTCCTACAATGAGCAGTTCTTC
d_call: .
clone_size: many
v_call: TRBV28
j_call: TRBJ2-1

cdr3_aa: CASSYESSGRGEQFF
cdr3_nt: TGTGCCAGCAGTTACGAGTCTAGCGGGAGGGGTGAGCAGTTCTTC
d_call: TRBD2
clone_size: .
v_call: TRBV6-5
j_call: TRBJ2-1

cdr3_aa: CASSESGTIYF
cdr3_nt: TGTGCCAGCAGCGAGAGCGGCACCATATATTTT
d_call: .
clone_size: few
v_call: TRBV9
j_call: TRBJ1-3

cdr3_aa: CASSWTFTDTQYF
cdr3_nt: TGTGCCAGCAGTTGGACCTTCACAGATACGCAGTATTTT
d_call: .
clone_size: few
v_call: TRBV14
j_call: TRBJ2-3

cdr3_aa: CASSLISVAAEAFF
cdr3_nt: TGTGCCAGCAGTCTCATCTCAGTTGCTGCTGAAGCTTTCTTT
d_call: .
clone_size: .
v_call: TRBV27
j_call: TRBJ1-1

cdr3_aa: CASSYQDRDGETQYF
cdr3_nt: TGTGCCAGCAGTTATCAAGACAGGGATGGAGAGACCCAGTACTTC
d_call: TRBD1
clone_size: .
v_call: TRBV6-8
j_call: TRBJ2-5

cdr3_aa: CASSTYSGRTGELFF
cdr3_nt: TGTGCCAGCAGTACTTATAGCGGGCGCACCGGGGAGCTGTTTTTT
d_call: TRBD2
clone_size: few
v_call: TRBV2
j_call: TRBJ2-2

cdr3_aa: CASSFSSQRGDYEQYF
cdr3_nt: TGTGCCAGCAGTTTTTCTTCCCAGCGGGGGGACTACGAGCAGTACTTC
d_call: TRBD2
clone_size: few
v_call: TRBV12-3/TRBV12-4
j_call: TRBJ2-7

cdr3_aa: CASSHPTSGRSGELFF
cdr3_nt: TGTGCCAGCAGCCACCCGACTAGCGGGAGGTCCGGGGAGCTGTTTTTT
d_call: TRBD2
clone_size: .
v_call: TRBV2
j_call: TRBJ2-2

cdr3_aa: CSASTSGGYEQYF
cdr3_nt: TGCAGTGCTAGTACTAGCGGGGGCTACGAGCAGTACTTC
d_call: TRBD2
clone_size: .
v_call: TRBV20-1
j_call: TRBJ2-7

cdr3_aa: CASSFSRILNTEAFF
cdr3_nt: TGTGCCAGCAGCTTCAGCAGAATTTTGAACACTGAAGCTTTCTTT
d_call: .
clone_size: many
v_call: TRBV11-1
j_call: TRBJ1-1

cdr3_aa: CASSFPGGFDEQFF
cdr3_nt: TGTGCCAGCAGTTTCCCAGGGGGCTTCGATGAGCAGTTCTTC
d_call: TRBD1
clone_size: few
v_call: TRBV28
j_call: TRBJ2-1

cdr3_aa: CASSLWTPQTYNSPLHF
cdr3_nt: TGTGCCAGCAGCTTGTGGACGCCCCAGACTTATAATTCACCCCTCCACTTT
d_call: .
clone_size: many
v_call: TRBV11-2
j_call: TRBJ1-6

cdr3_aa: CSVVAQNGYTF
cdr3_nt: TGCAGCGTTGTCGCACAAAATGGCTACACCTTC
d_call: .
clone_size: .
v_call: TRBV29-1
j_call: TRBJ1-2

cdr3_aa: CASSRGHDNEQFF
cdr3_nt: TGTGCCAGCAGCCGGGGACACGACAATGAGCAGTTCTTC
d_call: .
clone_size: many
v_call: TRBV7-9
j_call: TRBJ2-1

cdr3_aa: CASSALAGDPYEQYF
cdr3_nt: TGTGCCAGTAGTGCCCTAGCGGGAGATCCCTACGAGCAGTACTTC
d_call: TRBD2
clone_size: .
v_call: TRBV19
j_call: TRBJ2-7

cdr3_aa: CASSPNMDGYTF
cdr3_nt: TGTGCCAGCAGCCCGAACATGGATGGCTACACCTTC
d_call: .
clone_size: few
v_call: TRBV9
j_call: TRBJ1-2

cdr3_aa: CSATQGKYTEAFF
cdr3_nt: TGCAGTGCAACACAGGGGAAGTACACTGAAGCTTTCTTT
d_call: TRBD1
clone_size: many
v_call: TRBV20-1
j_call: TRBJ1-1

cdr3_aa: CASSFRTGRHEQFF
cdr3_nt: TGTGCCAGCAGTTTCCGGACAGGGAGGCATGAGCAGTTCTTC
d_call: TRBD1
clone_size: .
v_call: TRBV27
j_call: TRBJ2-1

cdr3_aa: CASSWEFMNTEAFF
cdr3_nt: TGTGCCAGCAGCTGGGAGTTTATGAACACTGAAGCTTTCTTT
d_call: .
clone_size: few
v_call: TRBV6-2/TRBV6-3
j_call: TRBJ1-1

cdr3_aa: CASSLGGQEQFF
cdr3_nt: TGTGCCAGCAGCTTAGGGGGACAGGAGCAGTTCTTC
d_call: TRBD1
clone_size: .
v_call: TRBV7-9
j_call: TRBJ2-1

cdr3_aa: CASTKQRTDTQPQHF
cdr3_nt: TGTGCCAGCACTAAACAGAGAACAGATACTCAGCCCCAGCATTTT
d_call: .
clone_size: many
v_call: TRBV28
j_call: TRBJ1-5

cdr3_aa: CASSSGLAGQGETQYF
cdr3_nt: TGTGCCAGCAGCTCTGGACTAGCGGGGCAAGGAGAGACCCAGTACTTC
d_call: TRBD2
clone_size: few
v_call: TRBV5-4
j_call: TRBJ2-5

cdr3_aa: CASRTKDRANYGYTF
cdr3_nt: TGTGCCAGCAGAACTAAGGACAGGGCTAACTATGGCTACACCTTC
d_call: TRBD1
clone_size: .
v_call: TRBV3-1
j_call: TRBJ1-2

cdr3_aa: CASAEERGPNQPQHF
cdr3_nt: TGTGCCAGCGCAGAAGAACGGGGACCGAATCAGCCCCAGCATTTT
d_call: .
clone_size: .
v_call: TRBV19
j_call: TRBJ1-5

cdr3_aa: CASSPERGFVNNEQFF
cdr3_nt: TGTGCCAGCAGCCCAGAGAGGGGGTTCGTGAATAATGAGCAGTTCTTC
d_call: .
clone_size: few
v_call: TRBV4-2
j_call: TRBJ2-1

cdr3_aa: CSVEDGGNEQFF
cdr3_nt: TGCAGCGTTGAAGATGGCGGGAATGAGCAGTTCTTC
d_call: .
clone_size: few
v_call: TRBV29-1
j_call: TRBJ2-1

cdr3_aa: CASTGAYEQYF
cdr3_nt: TGTGCCAGCACAGGAGCCTACGAGCAGTACTTC
d_call: .
clone_size: few
v_call: TRBV6-1
j_call: TRBJ2-7

cdr3_aa: CSARPFLSGVGEQFF
cdr3_nt: TGCAGTGCTAGACCCTTTTTATCGGGGGTCGGCGAGCAGTTCTTC
d_call: .
clone_size: .
v_call: TRBV20-1
j_call: TRBJ2-1

cdr3_aa: CASSLGGRGSFTDTQYF
cdr3_nt: TGTGCCAGCAGCTTAGGGGGGAGGGGATCTTTCACAGATACGCAGTATTTT
d_call: TRBD2
clone_size: .
v_call: TRBV7-2
j_call: TRBJ2-3

cdr3_aa: CASSIDYSGSPPGRTEAFF
cdr3_nt: TGTGCCAGTAGTATAGATTATTCAGGGTCGCCCCCGGGACGCACTGAAGCTTTCTTT
d_call: .
clone_size: .
v_call: TRBV19
j_call: TRBJ1-1

cdr3_aa: CATSRGRGQISDYEQYF
cdr3_nt: TGTGCCACCAGCAGAGGCCGGGGACAGATCAGTGACTACGAGCAGTACTTC
d_call: TRBD1
clone_size: once
v_call: TRBV15
j_call: TRBJ2-7

cdr3_aa: CASSQERRVHEQYF
cdr3_nt: TGTGCCAGCAGCCAAGAACGCAGGGTCCACGAGCAGTACTTC
d_call: .
clone_size: few
v_call: TRBV14
j_call: TRBJ2-7

cdr3_aa: CASSFGEGQETLYF
cdr3_nt: TGTGCCAGCAGCTTCGGGGAGGGGCAAGAGACCCTGTACTTC
d_call: TRBD2
clone_size: .
v_call: TRBV5-5
j_call: TRBJ2-5

cdr3_aa: CASSELAGTNTQYF
cdr3_nt: TGTGCCAGCAGTGAGCTAGCGGGGACTAATACGCAGTATTTT
d_call: TRBD2
clone_size: .
v_call: TRBV6-1
j_call: TRBJ2-3

cdr3_aa: CAWSPLHNEQFF
cdr3_nt: TGTGCCTGGAGTCCTCTCCACAATGAGCAGTTCTTC
d_call: .
clone_size: few
v_call: TRBV30
j_call: TRBJ2-1

cdr3_aa: CASSEAGGATTEAFF
cdr3_nt: TGTGCCAGCAGTGAGGCAGGGGGCGCGACCACTGAAGCTTTCTTT
d_call: TRBD1
clone_size: few
v_call: TRBV2
j_call: TRBJ1-1

cdr3_aa: CASSLSGAGLSQPQHF
cdr3_nt: TGTGCCAGCAGCTTATCGGGCGCAGGGCTAAGTCAGCCCCAGCATTTT
d_call: .
clone_size: many
v_call: TRBV7-9
j_call: TRBJ1-5

cdr3_aa: CASSGGGVRQPQHF
cdr3_nt: TGTGCCAGCAGTGGGGGGGGAGTTAGGCAGCCCCAGCATTTT
d_call: .
clone_size: many
v_call: TRBV7-9
j_call: TRBJ1-5

cdr3_aa: CASRPAPSYEQYF
cdr3_nt: TGTGCCAGCAGACCCGCTCCCTCCTACGAGCAGTACTTC
d_call: .
clone_size: many
v_call: TRBV28
j_call: TRBJ2-7

cdr3_aa: CASSYARQGAIDTQYF
cdr3_nt: TGTGCCAGCAGTTATGCCCGGCAGGGGGCTATAGATACGCAGTATTTT
d_call: TRBD1
clone_size: .
v_call: TRBV6-6
j_call: TRBJ2-3

cdr3_aa: CASSRQGGNEKLFF
cdr3_nt: TGTGCCAGCAGTAGACAGGGGGGCAATGAAAAACTGTTTTTT
d_call: TRBD1
clone_size: .
v_call: TRBV7-9
j_call: TRBJ1-4

cdr3_aa: CATSDPDLNTGELFF
cdr3_nt: TGTGCCACCAGTGATCCCGACCTGAACACCGGGGAGCTGTTTTTT
d_call: .
clone_size: .
v_call: TRBV24-1
j_call: TRBJ2-2

cdr3_aa: CASSNSDQDIQYF
cdr3_nt: TGTGCCAGTAGTAACTCAGACCAGGACATTCAGTACTTC
d_call: .
clone_size: few
v_call: TRBV19
j_call: TRBJ2-4

cdr3_aa: CASTPRLGHSYEQYF
cdr3_nt: TGTGCCAGCACCCCTCGTTTGGGACACTCCTACGAGCAGTACTTC
d_call: .
clone_size: many
v_call: TRBV28
j_call: TRBJ2-7

cdr3_aa: CASGRGYEQYF
cdr3_nt: TGTGCCAGCGGAAGGGGGTACGAGCAGTACTTC
d_call: .
clone_size: .
v_call: TRBV27
j_call: TRBJ2-7

cdr3_aa: CASSSPSGTLSYDQYF
cdr3_nt: TGTGCCAGCAGTTCCCCTTCCGGGACTCTCTCCTACGATCAGTACTTC
d_call: .
clone_size: .
v_call: TRBV28
j_call: TRBJ2-7

cdr3_aa: CASSDLTGRAYEQYF
cdr3_nt: TGTGCCAGCAGCGACCTTACAGGGCGGGCCTACGAGCAGTACTTC
d_call: .
clone_size: .
v_call: TRBV27
j_call: TRBJ2-7

cdr3_aa: CASSLLGRADEQYF
cdr3_nt: TGTGCCAGCAGCCTCCTGGGACGGGCTGACGAGCAGTACTTC
d_call: .
clone_size: many
v_call: TRBV7-9
j_call: TRBJ2-7